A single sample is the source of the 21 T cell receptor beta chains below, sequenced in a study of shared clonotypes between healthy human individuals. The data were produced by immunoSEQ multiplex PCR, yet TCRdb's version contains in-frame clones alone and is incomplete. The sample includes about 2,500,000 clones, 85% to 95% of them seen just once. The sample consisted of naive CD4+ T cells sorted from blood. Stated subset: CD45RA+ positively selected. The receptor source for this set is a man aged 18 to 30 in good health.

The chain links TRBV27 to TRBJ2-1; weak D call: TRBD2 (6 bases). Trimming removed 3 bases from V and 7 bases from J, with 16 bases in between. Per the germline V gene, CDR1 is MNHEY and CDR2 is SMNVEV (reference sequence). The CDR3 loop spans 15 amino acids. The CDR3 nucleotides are TGTGCCAGCAGTTTTAGCGGAGCTGGGGGGAATGAGCAGTTCTTC. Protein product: CASSFSGAGGNEQFF.

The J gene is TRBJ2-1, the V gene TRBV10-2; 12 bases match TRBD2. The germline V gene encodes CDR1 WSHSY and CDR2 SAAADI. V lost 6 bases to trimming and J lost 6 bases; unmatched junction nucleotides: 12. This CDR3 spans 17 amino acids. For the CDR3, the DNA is TGCGCCAGCAGGACCCACAGACTAGCGGGAGATGTCAATGAGCAGTTCTTC. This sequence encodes CASRTHRLAGDVNEQFF.

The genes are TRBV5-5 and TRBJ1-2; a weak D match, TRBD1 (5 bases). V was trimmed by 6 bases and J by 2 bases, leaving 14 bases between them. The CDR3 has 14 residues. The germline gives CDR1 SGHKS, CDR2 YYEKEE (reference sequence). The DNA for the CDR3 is TGTGCCAGCACCCTGGGGGTGGGGAACTATGGCTACACCTTC. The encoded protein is CASTLGVGNYGYTF.

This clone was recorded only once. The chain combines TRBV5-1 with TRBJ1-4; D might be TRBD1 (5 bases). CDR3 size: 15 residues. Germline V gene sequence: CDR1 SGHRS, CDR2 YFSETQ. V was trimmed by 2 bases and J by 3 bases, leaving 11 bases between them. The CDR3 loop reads CASSFSGFSNEKLFF. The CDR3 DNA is TGCGCCAGCAGCTTTTCAGGGTTTTCTAATGAAAAACTGTTTTTT.

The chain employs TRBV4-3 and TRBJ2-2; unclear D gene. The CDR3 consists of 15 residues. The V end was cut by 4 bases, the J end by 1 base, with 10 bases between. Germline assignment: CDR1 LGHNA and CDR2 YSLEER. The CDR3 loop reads CASSRNGQNTGELFF. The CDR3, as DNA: TGCGCCAGCAGCCGAAACGGGCAGAACACCGGGGAGCTGTTTTTT.

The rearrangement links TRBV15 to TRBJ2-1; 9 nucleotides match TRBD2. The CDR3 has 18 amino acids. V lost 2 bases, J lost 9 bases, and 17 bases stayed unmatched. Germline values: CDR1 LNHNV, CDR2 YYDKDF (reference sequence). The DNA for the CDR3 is TGTGCCACCAGCAGATTGCTAGCGGGAAATTTTGATGTGGGTGAGCAGTTCTTC. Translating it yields CATSRLLAGNFDVGEQFF.

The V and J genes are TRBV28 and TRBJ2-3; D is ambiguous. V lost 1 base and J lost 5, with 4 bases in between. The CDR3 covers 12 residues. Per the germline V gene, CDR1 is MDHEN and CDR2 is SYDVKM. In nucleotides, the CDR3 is TGTGCCAGCAGTTTATTGGTAGATACGCAGTATTTT. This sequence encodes CASSLLVDTQYF.

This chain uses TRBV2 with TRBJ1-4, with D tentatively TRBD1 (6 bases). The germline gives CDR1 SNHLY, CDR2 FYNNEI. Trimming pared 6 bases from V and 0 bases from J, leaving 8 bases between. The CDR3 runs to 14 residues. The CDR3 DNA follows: TGTGCCAGCAGGGGGACATCAACTAATGAAAAACTGTTTTTT. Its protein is CASRGTSTNEKLFF.

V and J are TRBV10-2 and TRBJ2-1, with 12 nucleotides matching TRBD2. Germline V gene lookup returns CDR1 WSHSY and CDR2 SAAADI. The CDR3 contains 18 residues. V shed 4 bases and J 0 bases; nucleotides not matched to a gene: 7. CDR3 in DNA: TGCGCCAGCAGTGGAGAGGCGACTAGCGGGAGCTCCTACAATGAGCAGTTCTTC. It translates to CASSGEATSGSSYNEQFF.

This CDR3 is CASRTVGARNNSPLHF. Here the CDR3 DNA reads TGTGCCAGTAGGACGGTGGGGGCTCGGAATAATTCACCCCTCCACTTT. The J gene is TRBJ1-6, the V gene TRBV19; maybe TRBD1 (6 bases). This CDR3 has 16 residues. V lost 6 bases to trimming and J lost 5 bases, with 17 bases between them. Germline values: CDR1 LNHDA, CDR2 SQIVND (reference sequence). Variable domain in full (rest from reference TRBV19 and TRBJ1-6): DGGITQSPKYLFRKEGQNVTLSCEQNLNHDAMYWYRQDPGQGLRLIYYSQIVNDFQKGDIAEGYSVSREKKESFPLTVTSAQKNPTAFYLCASRTVGARNNSPLHFGNGTRLTVT.

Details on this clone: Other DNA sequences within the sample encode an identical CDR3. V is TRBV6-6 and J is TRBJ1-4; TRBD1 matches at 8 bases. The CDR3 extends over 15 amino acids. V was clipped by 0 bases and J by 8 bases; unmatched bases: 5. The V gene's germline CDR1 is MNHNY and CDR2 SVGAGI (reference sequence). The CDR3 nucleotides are TGTGCCAGCAGTTACTCCGGGACAGGAGGAGAAAAACTGTTTTTT. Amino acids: CASSYSGTGGEKLFF.

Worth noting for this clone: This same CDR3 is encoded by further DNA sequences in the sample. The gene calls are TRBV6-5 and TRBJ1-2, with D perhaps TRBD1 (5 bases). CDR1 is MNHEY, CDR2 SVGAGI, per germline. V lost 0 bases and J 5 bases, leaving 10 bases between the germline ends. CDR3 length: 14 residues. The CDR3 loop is CASSYSSGPYGYTF. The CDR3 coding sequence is TGTGCCAGCAGTTACTCCTCGGGGCCGTATGGCTACACCTTC.

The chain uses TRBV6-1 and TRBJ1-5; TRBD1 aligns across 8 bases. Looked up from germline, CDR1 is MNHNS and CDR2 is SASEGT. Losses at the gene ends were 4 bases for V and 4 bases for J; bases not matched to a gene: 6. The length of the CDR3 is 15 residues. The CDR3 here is CASSADRVQNQPQHF. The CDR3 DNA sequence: TGTGCCAGCAGTGCGGACAGGGTACAGAATCAGCCCCAGCATTTT.

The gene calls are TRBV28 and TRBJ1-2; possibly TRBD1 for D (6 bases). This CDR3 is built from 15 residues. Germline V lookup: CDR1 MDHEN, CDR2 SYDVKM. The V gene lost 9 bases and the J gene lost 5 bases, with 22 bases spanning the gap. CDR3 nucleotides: TGTGCCAGTGGTGGGGGGGCGATCCCCGGATATGGCTACACCTTC. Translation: CASGGGAIPGYGYTF.

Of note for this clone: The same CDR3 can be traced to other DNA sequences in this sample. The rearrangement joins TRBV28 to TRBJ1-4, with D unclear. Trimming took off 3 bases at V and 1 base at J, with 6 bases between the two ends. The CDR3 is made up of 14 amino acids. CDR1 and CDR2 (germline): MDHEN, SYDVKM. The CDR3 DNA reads TGTGCCAGCAGTTTCGCAGGAACTAATGAAAAACTGTTTTTT. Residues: CASSFAGTNEKLFF.

The DNA of the CDR3 is TGTGCCAGCAGTTCCGGGACAGGGAACGGGGAGCAGTACTTC. Translated, it gives CASSSGTGNGEQYF. The chain links TRBV27 to TRBJ2-7, with TRBD1 matching over 9 bases. The CDR3 extends over 14 amino acids. Germline values: CDR1 MNHEY, CDR2 SMNVEV (reference sequence). The V segment lost 4 bases and the J segment 7 bases; nucleotides outside the gene matches: 8.

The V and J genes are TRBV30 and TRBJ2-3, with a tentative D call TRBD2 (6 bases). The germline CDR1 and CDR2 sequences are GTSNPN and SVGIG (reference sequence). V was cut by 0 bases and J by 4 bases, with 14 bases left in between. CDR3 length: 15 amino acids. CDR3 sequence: CAWSVRTIGADTQYF. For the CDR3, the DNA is TGTGCCTGGAGTGTACGGACTATCGGCGCAGATACGCAGTATTTT.

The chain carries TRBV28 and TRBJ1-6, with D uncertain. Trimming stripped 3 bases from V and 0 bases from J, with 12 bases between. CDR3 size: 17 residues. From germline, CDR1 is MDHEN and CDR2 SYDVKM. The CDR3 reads CASSLDVSTSYNSPLHF. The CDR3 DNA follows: TGTGCCAGCAGTTTGGATGTTAGTACCTCCTATAATTCACCCCTCCACTTT.

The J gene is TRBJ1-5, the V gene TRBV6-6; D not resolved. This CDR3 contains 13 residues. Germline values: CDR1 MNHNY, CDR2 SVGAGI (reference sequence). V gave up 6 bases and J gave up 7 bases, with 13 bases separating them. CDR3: CASRLVFGQPQHF. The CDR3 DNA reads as TGTGCCAGCAGACTAGTTTTCGGGCAGCCCCAGCATTTT.

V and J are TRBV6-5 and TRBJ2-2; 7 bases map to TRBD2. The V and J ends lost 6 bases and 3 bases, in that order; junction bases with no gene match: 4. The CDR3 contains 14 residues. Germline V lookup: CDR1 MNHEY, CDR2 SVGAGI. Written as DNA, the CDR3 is TGTGCCAGCAGGGGGAGGGCGGACACCGGGGAGCTGTTTTTT. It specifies CASRGRADTGELFF.

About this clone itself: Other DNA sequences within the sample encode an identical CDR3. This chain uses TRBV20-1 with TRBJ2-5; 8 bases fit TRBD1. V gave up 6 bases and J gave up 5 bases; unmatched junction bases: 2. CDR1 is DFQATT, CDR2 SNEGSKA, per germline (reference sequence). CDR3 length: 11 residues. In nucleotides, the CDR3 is TGCAGTGCGTCAGGGGGCGAGACCCAGTACTTC. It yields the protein CSASGGETQYF.